This TCR beta chain was captured by sequencing in a study of neurological immune-mediated disorders. Trimming cost V 2 bases and J 10 bases, with 9 bases left between them. This CDR3 has 12 residues. Germline V lookup: CDR1 MGHRA, CDR2 YSYEKL. This clonotype was observed at least ten times. TCRdb independently ran MiXCR on the 5' RACE reads; one entry per CDR3 protein. The table shows about 44,000 distinct CDR3 sequences, with roughly a fifth occurring only once. Indicated time point: technical triplicate 3. This chain joins TRBV4-1 and TRBJ2-1, with D possibly called TRBD1 or TRBD2 (6 bases each). Material for sequencing was PBMCs. This sequence originates from a man aged 55 to 70 with HTLV-1-associated myelopathy (HAM/TSP). Here the CDR3 DNA reads TGCGCCAGCAGCCAAAGGGGGGCGGAGCAGTTCTTC. Translating it yields CASSQRGAEQFF.